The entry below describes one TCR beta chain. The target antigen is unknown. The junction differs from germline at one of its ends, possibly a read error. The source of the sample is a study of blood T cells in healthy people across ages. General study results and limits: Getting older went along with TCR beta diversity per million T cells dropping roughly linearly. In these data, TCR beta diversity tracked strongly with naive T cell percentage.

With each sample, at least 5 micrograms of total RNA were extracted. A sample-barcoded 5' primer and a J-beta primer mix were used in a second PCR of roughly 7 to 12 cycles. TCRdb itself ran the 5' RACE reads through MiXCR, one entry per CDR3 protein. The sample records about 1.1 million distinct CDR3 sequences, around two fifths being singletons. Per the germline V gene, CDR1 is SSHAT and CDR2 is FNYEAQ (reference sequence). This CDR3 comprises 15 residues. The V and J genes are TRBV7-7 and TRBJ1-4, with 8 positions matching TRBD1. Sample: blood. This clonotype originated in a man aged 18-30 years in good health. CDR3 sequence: CASSRGQETNEKLFF. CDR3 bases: TGTGCTAGCAGCCGGGGACAGGAAACTAATGAAAAACTGTTTTTT.